A selection of T cell receptor beta chains follows, all from one sample in a study of cytotoxic CD8 clonotypes in ibrutinib-treated CLL. Sequencing was performed with immunoSEQ multiplex PCR; in TCRdb, only in-frame clones are kept and a portion is missing. Of roughly 70,000 clones in the sample, more than 75% were seen once. This material consisted of PBMCs, taken at disease progression, from a patient treated with ibrutinib. These receptors all stem from a human donor with chronic lymphocytic leukemia. CDR3s leave out the opening cysteine and the closing phenylalanine or tryptophan. Some rows have no size entry. The others give once, few or many, or a class for an expanded clone.

ASRKSTVGEQY	-	TRBV5-4
ASSLLSGGQETQY	-	TRBV5-1
ASSVDRGLRQPQH	-	TRBV5-1
ASSSPSRRSGNTIY	-	TRBV21-1
ASTPGLGPYNEQF	few	TRBV7-8
ASSETVNEKLF	-	TRBV25-1
ASSGLWRGTGELF	-	TRBV2
ASSPGQGDEKLF	-	TRBV5-6
ASSLNPGQGRFNYGYT	few	TRBV14
ASSPLGAEGNQPQH	-	TRBV10-2
SVRGWDGYT	-	TRBV29-1
ASVRGSDEKLF	once	TRBV2
AIRQGTGSPLH	-	TRBV18
ASTKFPTDPYEQY	-	TRBV6-6
ASSDPDQPQH	-	TRBV6-1
ASSFTGFHEQY	-	TRBV7-2
ASSVRQGPSYNEQF	-	TRBV18
ASSTNRGGETQY	-	TRBV28